This T cell receptor (beta chain) is from a study of cytomegalovirus exposure and HLA in healthy donors. Overall study results and limits: Later on, a genetic analysis was performed. It linked a missense variant in DCLRE1C with V- and J-gene trimming of TCR beta.

PCR was performed using 60 Vbeta and 13 Jbeta primers. Measured with immunoSEQ multiplex PCR; TCRdb has only the in-frame clones, and not every one. Among under 150,000 clones listed, 70% to 80% were seen once. CDR1 is GTSNPN and CDR2 is SVGIG in the germline V gene (reference sequence). This CDR3 contains 15 residues. Trimming removed 3 bases from V and 1 base from J, with 15 bases in between. Concerning this clone itself: What it recognizes is unknown.

Sequencing was performed on PBMCs. The sequence came from a woman between 40 and 55 years old in good health and CMV-seropositive. The chain employs TRBV30 and TRBJ1-1; weak D call: TRBD1 (6 bases). The CDR3 loop reads CAWRGGGVWNTEAFF. CDR3 sequence (DNA): TGTGCCTGGAGAGGGGGGGGTGTGTGGAACACTGAAGCTTTCTTT.